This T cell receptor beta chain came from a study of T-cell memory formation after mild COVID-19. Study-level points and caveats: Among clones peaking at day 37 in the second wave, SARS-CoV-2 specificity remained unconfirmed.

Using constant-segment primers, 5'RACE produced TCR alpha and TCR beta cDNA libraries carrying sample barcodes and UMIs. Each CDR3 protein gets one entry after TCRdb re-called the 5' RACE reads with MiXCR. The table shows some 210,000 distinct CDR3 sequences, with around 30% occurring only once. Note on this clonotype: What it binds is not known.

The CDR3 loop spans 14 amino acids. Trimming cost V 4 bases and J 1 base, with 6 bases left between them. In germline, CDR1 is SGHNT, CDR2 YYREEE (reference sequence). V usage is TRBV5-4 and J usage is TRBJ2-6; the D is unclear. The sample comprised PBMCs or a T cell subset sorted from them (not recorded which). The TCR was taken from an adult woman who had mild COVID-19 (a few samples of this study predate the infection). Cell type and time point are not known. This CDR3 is CASSNVSGANVLTF. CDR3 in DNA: TGTGCCAGCAGCAATGTATCTGGGGCCAACGTCCTGACTTTC.